The 30 T cell receptor beta chains given below trace back to one sample, sequenced in a study of T cells in Graves' hyperthyroidism and ophthalmopathy. RNA transcripts were the template for amplifying TCR beta CDR3 regions. HTBI primers were employed in a first-round RT-PCR of the TCR CDR3. One entry per CDR3 protein results from TCRdb running MiXCR on the multiplex PCR reads. The table lists more than 500,000 distinct CDR3 sequences, around 15% of them singletons, with approximately 3.8% in the top ten. The sample taken for sequencing was blood. The origin of the receptors is a woman in her 30s with Graves' hyperthyroidism.

Only a few counts were recorded for this clonotype. V usage is TRBV4-1 and J usage is TRBJ2-7; 13 positions match TRBD2. CDR1 MGHRA and CDR2 YSYEKL come from the germline V gene. V lost 3 bases to trimming and J lost 4 bases; unmatched junction nucleotides: 9. The CDR3 consists of 17 residues. CDR3: CASSHVYRTSGRYEQYF. The CDR3 DNA reads TGCGCCAGCAGCCATGTGTACCGGACTAGCGGGAGATACGAGCAGTACTTC.

This clonotype was counted a few times. Relative to the germline gene, one junction end is altered; a read error may explain this. CDR3 protein: CASSSPPPSTDTQYF. CDR3 DNA sequence: TGTGCCAGCAGCTCCCCCCCTCCTAGCACAGATACGCAGTATTTT. The V call is TRBV5-1, the J call TRBJ2-3; D not certain. CDR1 is SGHRS and CDR2 is YFSETQ in the germline V gene. This CDR3 is built from 15 residues.

A few counts support this clonotype. V is TRBV11-2 and J is TRBJ2-4; possible D gene TRBD2, 6 bases. Trimming left V 5 bases short and J 7 bases short, with 18 bases between. The germline CDR1 and CDR2 sequences are SGHAT and FQNNGV. The CDR3 covers 15 residues. The CDR3 coding sequence is TGTGCCAGCAGCCCCGGTTGGGGGGTACAGAACATTCAGTACTTC. Its translation: CASSPGWGVQNIQYF. Filled out from reference TRBV11-2 and TRBJ2-4, the complete variable domain reads EAGVAQSPRYKIIEKRQSVAFWCNPISGHATLYWYQQILGQGPKLLIQFQNNGVVDDSQLPKDRFSAERLKGVDSTLKIQPAKLEDSAVYLCASSPGWGVQNIQYFGAGTRLSVL.

The J gene is TRBJ1-5, the V gene TRBV4-1, with D unclear. V was cut by 2 bases and J by 0 bases, with 8 bases left in between. The CDR3 has 15 amino acids. Looked up from germline, CDR1 is MGHRA and CDR2 is YSYEKL. CDR3 nucleotides: TGCGCCAGCAGCCAAAGCACATCTAGCAATCAGCCCCAGCATTTT. Its translation is CASSQSTSSNQPQHF.

The chain is built from TRBV5-1 and TRBJ2-7; TRBD1 might be the D (8 bases). This CDR3 has 16 amino acids. V shed 4 bases and J shed 3 bases, with 20 bases lying between them. In germline, CDR1 is SGHRS, CDR2 YFSETQ. In DNA form, the CDR3 reads TGCGCCAGCAGCGGAGGCACAGGGGGGGCCATCTACGAGCAGTACTTC. This gives the protein CASSGGTGGAIYEQYF.

The chain combines TRBV7-9 with TRBJ2-7; D unclear. The J call may be incorrect, as the DNA end agrees better with TRBJ2-1. This CDR3 has 14 amino acids. CDR1 and CDR2 from the germline V gene are SEHNR and FQNEAQ (reference sequence). The chain's CDR3 is CASSLDGRFYEQFF. The DNA for the CDR3 is TGTGCCAGCAGCTTAGATGGCAGATTCTACGAGCAGTTCTTC.

This clonotype was seen ten or more times. The chain recombines TRBV13 with TRBJ2-1; D is uncertain. The CDR3 is 13 amino acids. V gave up 7 bases and J gave up 0 bases, with 7 bases separating them. Germline V gives CDR1 PRHDT, CDR2 FYEKMQ (reference sequence). The CDR3 bases are TGTGCCAGCATGGGCGGCTCCTACAATGAGCAGTTCTTC. Its translation: CASMGGSYNEQFF.

This clonotype has a count of ten or more. V is TRBV30 and J is TRBJ1-1, with D perhaps TRBD1 (5 bases). The V end was cut by 1 base, the J end by 0 bases, with 12 bases between. From germline, CDR1 is GTSNPN and CDR2 SVGIG (reference sequence). CDR3 size: 15 residues. In DNA, the CDR3 is TGTGCCTGGAGTGAAGGGGATTACATGAACACTGAAGCTTTCTTT. It encodes CAWSEGDYMNTEAFF.

This clonotype has a handful of counts. The chain links TRBV28 to TRBJ1-3, with D perhaps matching TRBD1 (6 bases). This CDR3 is built from 15 residues. V lost 3 bases and J lost 3, with 12 bases in between. CDR1 MDHEN and CDR2 SYDVKM come from the germline V gene. CDR3 residues: CASSFPGGFGNTIYF. CDR3 in DNA: TGTGCCAGCAGTTTTCCCGGGGGCTTTGGAAACACCATATATTTT.

This clonotype has more than one count but fewer than ten. The CDR3 here is CASSLAGVSNEQYF. The CDR3 DNA is TGTGCCAGCAGTTTGGCGGGAGTCTCAAACGAGCAGTACTTC. The rearrangement joins TRBV27 to TRBJ2-7, with 7 bases lining up with TRBD2. The CDR3 length is 14 residues. V trimming: 3 bases; J trimming: 5 bases; junction bases outside the gene matches: 7. Germline lookup yields CDR1 MNHEY and CDR2 SMNVEV (reference sequence).

A few counts support this clonotype. The V call is TRBV6-1, the J call TRBJ2-5; 14 bases line up with TRBD2. CDR1 and CDR2 (germline): MNHNS, SASEGT. This CDR3 has 15 amino acids. Trimming removed 6 bases from V and 4 bases from J; junction bases left unmatched: 4. The DNA for the CDR3 is TGTGCCAGCAGCCGGACTAGCGGGAGGTTAGAGACCCAGTACTTC. This gives the protein CASSRTSGRLETQYF.

In its sample, this clonotype was seen a few times. This chain connects TRBV5-1 to TRBJ2-5, with D possibly matching TRBD2 (5 bases). This CDR3 contains 15 residues. Germline-derived CDR1 and CDR2 are SGHRS and YFSETQ. Trimming removed 1 base from V and 0 bases from J, with 10 bases in between. The CDR3 DNA reads TGCGCCAGCAGCTTGATAGGAGGCCACCAAGAGACCCAGTACTTC. It specifies CASSLIGGHQETQYF.

This clonotype came up many times. The chain joins TRBV28 to TRBJ2-7, with D unresolved. From germline, CDR1 is MDHEN and CDR2 SYDVKM. This CDR3 is built from 12 residues. Trimming pared 5 bases from V and 4 bases from J, leaving 9 bases between. CDR3 DNA: TGTGCCAGCAGTCCCGGAATTTACGAGCAGTACTTC. Amino acid sequence: CASSPGIYEQYF.

This clonotype was counted at least ten times. The genes are TRBV20-1 and TRBJ1-4; a possible D gene is TRBD1 (5 bases). V dropped 6 bases and J dropped 4 bases, with 12 bases sitting between them. This CDR3 is 13 amino acids long. Germline V gene sequence: CDR1 DFQATT, CDR2 SNEGSKA (reference sequence). The CDR3 sequence: CSAPVGVNEKLFF. DNA for the CDR3: TGCAGTGCGCCCGTAGGGGTTAATGAAAAACTGTTTTTT.

This clonotype was detected many times. The V and J genes are TRBV28 and TRBJ2-5; D remains ambiguous. The CDR3 totals 12 residues. Germline CDR1 reads MDHEN; CDR2 reads SYDVKM. Deletions cut 4 bases from V and 9 bases from J, with 12 bases between. The CDR3 DNA reads as TGTGCCAGCAGTTACGGCCACGGAGCCCAGTACTTC. This gives the protein CASSYGHGAQYF. The complete variable domain, with remaining parts taken from reference TRBV28 and TRBJ2-5, reads DVKVTQSSRYLVKRTGEKVFLECVQDMDHENMFWYRQDPGLGLRLIYFSYDVKMKEKGDIPEGYSVSREKKERFSLILESASTNQTSMYLCASSYGHGAQYFGPGTRLLVL.

This clonotype was observed a single time. This may be a read error, as it is one base from a much larger clone. V gene TRBV11-3 combines with J gene TRBJ2-5; perhaps TRBD2 as D (6 bases). Germline CDR1 is SGHNT and CDR2 is YENEEA. The CDR3 is 16 residues long. This CDR3 is CASSLGFGASEEPQYF. The DNA for the CDR3 is TGTGCCAGCAGCTTGGGGTTTGGGGCTAGCGAAGAGCCCCAGTACTTC. Drawing the rest from reference TRBV11-3 and TRBJ2-5, the complete variable domain is EAGVVQSPRYKIIEKKQPVAFWCNPISGHNTLYWYLQNLGQGPELLIRYENEEAVDDSQLPKDRFSAERLKGVDSTLKIQPAELGDSAVYLCASSLGFGASEEPQYFGPGTRLLVL.

This chain links TRBV19 with TRBJ1-2; D call uncertain. Germline V gives CDR1 LNHDA, CDR2 SQIVND (reference sequence). The CDR3 sequence is 13 residues long. Deletions cut 3 bases from V and 8 bases from J, with 13 bases between. In DNA form, the CDR3 reads TGTGCCAGTAGTATTGAGACGGCAAGGGGCTACACCTTC. It yields the protein CASSIETARGYTF.

The chain has TRBV4-2 and TRBJ2-1; 12 positions agree with TRBD2. V was pared by 0 bases and J by 8 bases, with 8 bases of the junction left unmatched. Germline V gene sequence: CDR1 LGHNA, CDR2 YNFKEQ. CDR3 length equals 17 residues. CDR3 bases: TGTGCCAGCAGCCAAGACCTAGCGGGAGGGCCGGTCTATGAGCAGTTCTTC. Protein sequence: CASSQDLAGGPVYEQFF.

This clonotype has only a few counts. The chain links TRBV11-2 to TRBJ2-3, with D maybe TRBD2 (6 bases). V was trimmed by 1 base and J by 1 base, leaving 12 bases between them. The length of the CDR3 is 16 residues. In germline, CDR1 is SGHAT, CDR2 FQNNGV. The CDR3 DNA reads TGTGCCAGCAGCTTAGTGAGCGGGCGGGGCACAGATACGCAGTATTTT. It yields the protein CASSLVSGRGTDTQYF.

Here the CDR3 DNA reads TGTGCCAGCAGTTTCACTAGCGGAAAATACGAGCAGTACTTC. Its translation is CASSFTSGKYEQYF. The V and J genes are TRBV12-3 or TRBV12-4 and TRBJ2-7; 8 bases map to TRBD2. The CDR3 is 14 residues long. V lost 3 bases to trimming and J lost 4 bases; unmatched junction nucleotides: 5.

This clonotype was counted at least ten times. This chain connects TRBV3-1 to TRBJ2-2; the match to TRBD2 covers 9 bases. There are 16 residues in the CDR3. Germline V gene sequence: CDR1 LGHDT, CDR2 YNNKEL (reference sequence). Trimming took 2 bases from V and 4 from J; bases not matched to a gene: 5. The CDR3 sequence is CASSQKAAGGTGELFF. CDR3 bases: TGTGCCAGCAGCCAAAAAGCAGCGGGAGGCACCGGGGAGCTGTTTTTT.

This clonotype was detected many times. V gene TRBV11-2 combines with J gene TRBJ2-3, with TRBD2 matching over 12 bases. The germline gives CDR1 SGHAT, CDR2 FQNNGV. V shed 4 bases and J 4 bases; nucleotides not matched to a gene: 6. CDR3 size: 16 residues. CDR3 sequence reads: CASSSTSGSAADTQYF. The CDR3, as DNA: TGTGCCAGCAGCTCGACTAGCGGGAGTGCCGCAGATACGCAGTATTTT.

This clonotype was observed a handful of times. The V and J genes are TRBV7-9 and TRBJ2-3, with D perhaps matching TRBD2 (5 bases). V was shortened by 4 bases and J by 2 bases, with 19 bases between the two germline ends. The CDR3 runs to 17 residues. Germline CDR1 reads SEHNR; CDR2 reads FQNEAQ (reference sequence). DNA of the CDR3: TGTGCCAGCAGCTCTGCTTATCGAGGGCCCCTCACAGATACGCAGTATTTT. Protein: CASSSAYRGPLTDTQYF.

In its sample, this clonotype was seen many times. The chain couples TRBV20-1 to TRBJ1-2, with TRBD1 matching 7 bases. The CDR3 is 15 amino acids. The junction had 13 bases not matched to a gene; V was cut back by 5 bases and J by 4 bases. CDR1 and CDR2 from the germline V gene are DFQATT and SNEGSKA (reference sequence). As DNA, the CDR3 is TGCAGTGCTCTACTCCGGGACAGAGGGGCCTATGGCTACACCTTC. Translation gives CSALLRDRGAYGYTF.

This clonotype was observed a handful of times. This chain joins TRBV18 and TRBJ1-2; D unclear. This CDR3 has 15 amino acids. Trimming took off 3 bases at V and 7 bases at J, with 18 bases between the two ends. Germline CDR1 reads KGHSH; CDR2 reads LQKENI. CDR3 sequence: CASSPNALTLGGYTF. CDR3 in DNA: TGTGCCAGCTCACCTAATGCTCTTACTTTGGGTGGCTACACCTTC.

This clonotype was recorded a few times. The chain employs TRBV7-9 and TRBJ1-2, with 9 bases matching TRBD1. This CDR3 comprises 16 residues. The V gene end was trimmed by 5 bases and the J gene end by 6 bases; junction bases not matched to a gene: 13. Germline V gene sequence: CDR1 SEHNR, CDR2 FQNEAQ (reference sequence). CDR3 in amino acids: CASSPRSPGDRDGYTF. The CDR3 DNA reads as TGTGCCAGCAGCCCCCGCTCGCCCGGGGACAGGGATGGCTACACCTTC. Combining the CDR3 with reference TRBV7-9 and TRBJ1-2 gives the whole variable domain DTGVSQNPRHKITKRGQNVTFRCDPISEHNRLYWYRQTLGQGPEFLTYFQNEAQLEKSRLLSDRFSAERPKGSFSTLEIQRTEQGDSAMYLCASSPRSPGDRDGYTFGSGTRLTVV.

The chain has TRBV6-2 or TRBV6-3 and TRBJ2-1, with TRBD1 matching over 8 bases. The CDR3 extends over 15 amino acids. The V gene end was trimmed by 7 bases and the J gene end by 2 bases; junction bases not matched to a gene: 7. Per the germline V gene, CDR1 is MNHEY and CDR2 is SVGEGT. CDR3 amino acids: CASNPGQATYNEQFF. The DNA of the CDR3 is TGTGCCAGCAATCCGGGACAGGCTACCTACAATGAGCAGTTCTTC.

The table lists this clonotype with many counts. The chain couples TRBV27 to TRBJ2-7, with D unclear. The CDR3 contains 14 residues. The germline V gene has CDR1 MNHEY and CDR2 SMNVEV (reference sequence). Trimming took off 1 base at V and 4 bases at J, with 11 bases between the two ends. CDR3 bases: TGTGCCAGCAGTTTATGGGCTGGCGGATACGAGCAGTACTTC. It encodes CASSLWAGGYEQYF.

The rearrangement joins TRBV29-1 to TRBJ2-3; D might be TRBD2 (5 bases). The CDR3 is 12 residues long. Deletions cut 6 bases from V and 3 bases from J, with 10 bases between. Per the germline V gene, CDR1 is SQVTM and CDR2 is ANQGSEA. The CDR3 here is CSVNSGTDTQYF. DNA of the CDR3: TGCAGCGTAAATTCGGGAACAGATACGCAGTATTTT.

There are many counts of this clonotype. CDR3 bases: TGTGCCAGCAGTTTAGCGTTGGACGCCTCTGGGGCCAACGTCCTGACTTTC. Protein product: CASSLALDASGANVLTF. The chain has TRBV12-3 or TRBV12-4 and TRBJ2-6; D ambiguous. The CDR3 extends over 17 amino acids. Deletions cut 0 bases from V and 0 bases from J, with 9 bases between.